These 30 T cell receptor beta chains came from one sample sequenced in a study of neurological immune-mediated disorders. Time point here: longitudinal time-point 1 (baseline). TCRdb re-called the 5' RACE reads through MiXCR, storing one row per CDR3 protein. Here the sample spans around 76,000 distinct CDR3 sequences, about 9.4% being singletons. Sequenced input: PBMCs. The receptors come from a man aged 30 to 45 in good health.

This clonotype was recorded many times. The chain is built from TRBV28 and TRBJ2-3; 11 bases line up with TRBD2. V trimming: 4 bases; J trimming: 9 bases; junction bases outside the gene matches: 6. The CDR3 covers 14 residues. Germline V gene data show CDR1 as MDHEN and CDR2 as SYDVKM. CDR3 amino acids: CASSSSLAGVTQYF. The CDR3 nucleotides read TGTGCCAGCAGTTCGTCACTAGCGGGAGTCACGCAGTATTTT.

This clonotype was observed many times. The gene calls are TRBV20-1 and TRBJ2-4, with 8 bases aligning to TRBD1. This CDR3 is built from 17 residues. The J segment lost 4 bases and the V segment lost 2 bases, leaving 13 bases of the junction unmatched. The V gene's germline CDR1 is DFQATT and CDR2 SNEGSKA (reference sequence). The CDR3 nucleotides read TGCAGTGCTAGAAGCGGACAGGGTAGGACCCATAAAAACATTCAGTACTTC. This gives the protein CSARSGQGRTHKNIQYF.

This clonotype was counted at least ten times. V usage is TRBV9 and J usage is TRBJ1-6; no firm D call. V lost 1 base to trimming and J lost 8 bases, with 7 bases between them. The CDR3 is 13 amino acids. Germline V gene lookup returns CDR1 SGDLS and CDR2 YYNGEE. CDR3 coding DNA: TGTGCCAGCAGCGTAAGCTGGGATTCACCCCTCCACTTT. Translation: CASSVSWDSPLHF.

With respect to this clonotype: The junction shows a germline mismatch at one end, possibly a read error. The CDR3, as DNA: TGCAGTGCTAGAGATCTGAGCGGCGGCGCGGCTGACGCTTTCTTT. Its protein is CSARDLSGGAADAFF. The V call is TRBV20-1, the J call TRBJ1-1; the D is unclear. Per the germline V gene, CDR1 is DFQATT and CDR2 is SNEGSKA (reference sequence). The CDR3 length is 15 residues.

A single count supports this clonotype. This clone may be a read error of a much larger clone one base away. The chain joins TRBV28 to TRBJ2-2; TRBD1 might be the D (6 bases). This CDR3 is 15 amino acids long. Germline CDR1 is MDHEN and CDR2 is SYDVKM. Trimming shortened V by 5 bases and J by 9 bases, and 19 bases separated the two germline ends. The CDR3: CASSPPQGISWELFF. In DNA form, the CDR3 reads TGTGCCAGCAGTCCCCCCCAGGGGATTTCATGGGAGCTGTTTTTT. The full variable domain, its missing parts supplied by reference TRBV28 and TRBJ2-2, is DVKVTQSSRYLVKRTGEKVFLECVQDMDHENMFWYRQDPGLGLRLIYFSYDVKMKEKGDIPEGYSVSREKKERFSLILESASTNQTSMYLCASSPPQGISWELFFGEGSRLTVL.

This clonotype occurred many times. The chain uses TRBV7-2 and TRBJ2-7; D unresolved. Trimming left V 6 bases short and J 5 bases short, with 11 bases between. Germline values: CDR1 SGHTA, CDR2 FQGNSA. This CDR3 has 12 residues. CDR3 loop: CASSRTWDEQYF. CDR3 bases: TGTGCCAGCAGTCGAACCTGGGACGAGCAGTACTTC.

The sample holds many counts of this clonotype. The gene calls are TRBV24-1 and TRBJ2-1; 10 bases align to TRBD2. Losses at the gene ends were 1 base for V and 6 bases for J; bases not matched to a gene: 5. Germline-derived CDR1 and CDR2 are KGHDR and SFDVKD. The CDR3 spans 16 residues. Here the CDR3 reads CATSDFTSGIGNEQFF. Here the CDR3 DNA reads TGTGCCACCAGTGATTTTACTAGCGGGATAGGCAATGAGCAGTTCTTC.

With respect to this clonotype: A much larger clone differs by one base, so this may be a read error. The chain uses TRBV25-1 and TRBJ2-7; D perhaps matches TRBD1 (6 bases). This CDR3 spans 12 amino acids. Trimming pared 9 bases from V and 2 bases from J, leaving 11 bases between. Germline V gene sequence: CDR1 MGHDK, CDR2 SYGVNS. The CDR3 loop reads CARSWDTYEQYF. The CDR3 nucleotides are TGTGCCAGAAGTTGGGACACCTACGAGCAGTACTTC.

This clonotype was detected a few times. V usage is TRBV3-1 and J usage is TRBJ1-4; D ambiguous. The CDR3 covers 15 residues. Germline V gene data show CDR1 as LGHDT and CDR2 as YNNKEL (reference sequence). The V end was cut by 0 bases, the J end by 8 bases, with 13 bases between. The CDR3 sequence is CASSQDGRLGEKLFF. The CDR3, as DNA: TGTGCCAGCAGCCAAGATGGGCGACTGGGAGAAAAACTGTTTTTT.

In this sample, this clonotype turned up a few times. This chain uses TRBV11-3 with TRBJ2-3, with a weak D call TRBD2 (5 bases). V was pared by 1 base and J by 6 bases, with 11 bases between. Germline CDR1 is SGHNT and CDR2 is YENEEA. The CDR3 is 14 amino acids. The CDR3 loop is CASSLAIGKDTQYF. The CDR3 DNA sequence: TGTGCCAGCAGCTTAGCTATCGGGAAGGATACGCAGTATTTT.

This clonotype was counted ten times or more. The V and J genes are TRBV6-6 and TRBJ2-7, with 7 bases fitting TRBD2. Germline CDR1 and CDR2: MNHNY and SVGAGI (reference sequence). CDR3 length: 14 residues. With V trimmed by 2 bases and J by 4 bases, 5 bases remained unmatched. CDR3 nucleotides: TGTGCCAGCAGTTACGCGGGAGAATTTTACGAGCAGTACTTC. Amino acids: CASSYAGEFYEQYF.

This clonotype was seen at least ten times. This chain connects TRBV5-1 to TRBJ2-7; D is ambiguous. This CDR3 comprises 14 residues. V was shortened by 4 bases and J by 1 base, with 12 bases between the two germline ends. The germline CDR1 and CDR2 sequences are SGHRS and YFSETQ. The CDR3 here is CASSPVFGSYEQYF. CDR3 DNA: TGCGCCAGCAGCCCAGTATTCGGGTCCTACGAGCAGTACTTC.

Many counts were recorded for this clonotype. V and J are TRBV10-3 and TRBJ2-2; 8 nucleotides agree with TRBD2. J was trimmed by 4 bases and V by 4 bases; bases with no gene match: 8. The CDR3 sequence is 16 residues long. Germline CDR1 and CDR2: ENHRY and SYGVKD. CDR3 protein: CAISGSSGSGTGELFF. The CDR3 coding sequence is TGTGCCATCAGTGGATCCAGCGGGAGTGGCACCGGGGAGCTGTTTTTT.

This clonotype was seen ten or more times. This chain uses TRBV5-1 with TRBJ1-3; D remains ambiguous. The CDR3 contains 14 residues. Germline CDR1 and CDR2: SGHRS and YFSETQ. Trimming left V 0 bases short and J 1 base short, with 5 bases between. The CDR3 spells CASSLGGSGNTIYF. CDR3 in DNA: TGCGCCAGCAGCTTGGGTGGATCTGGAAACACCATATATTTT. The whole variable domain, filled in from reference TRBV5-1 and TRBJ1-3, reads KAGVTQTPRYLIKTRGQQVTLSCSPISGHRSVSWYQQTPGQGLQFLFEYFSETQRNKGNFPGRFSGRQFSNSRSEMNVSTLELGDSALYLCASSLGGSGNTIYFGEGSWLTVV.

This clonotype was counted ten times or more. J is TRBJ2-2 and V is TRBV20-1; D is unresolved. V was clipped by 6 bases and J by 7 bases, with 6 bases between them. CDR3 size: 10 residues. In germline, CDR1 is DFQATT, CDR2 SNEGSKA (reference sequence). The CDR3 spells CSAFNGELFF. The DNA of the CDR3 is TGCAGTGCCTTTAACGGGGAGCTGTTTTTT.

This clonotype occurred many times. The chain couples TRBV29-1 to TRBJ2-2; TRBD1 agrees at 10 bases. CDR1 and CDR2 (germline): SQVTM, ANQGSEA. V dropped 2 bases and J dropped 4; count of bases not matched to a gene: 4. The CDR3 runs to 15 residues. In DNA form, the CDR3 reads TGCAGCGTTGAACGGACAGGGGGTGGCACCGGGGAGCTGTTTTTT. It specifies CSVERTGGGTGELFF.

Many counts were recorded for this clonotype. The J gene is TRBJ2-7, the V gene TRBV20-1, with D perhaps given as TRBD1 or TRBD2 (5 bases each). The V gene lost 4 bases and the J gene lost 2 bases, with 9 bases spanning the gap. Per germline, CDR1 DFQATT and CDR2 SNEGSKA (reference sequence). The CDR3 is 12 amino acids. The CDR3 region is CSATRGPYEQYF. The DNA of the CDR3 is TGCAGTGCTACCCGGGGCCCCTACGAGCAGTACTTC.

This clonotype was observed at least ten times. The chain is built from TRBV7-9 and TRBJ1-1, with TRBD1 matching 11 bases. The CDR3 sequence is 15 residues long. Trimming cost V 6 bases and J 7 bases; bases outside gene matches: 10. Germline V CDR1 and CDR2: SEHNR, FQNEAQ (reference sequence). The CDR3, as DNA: TGTGCCAGCAGACCGGACAGGGGGCGGAATGGTGAAGCTTTCTTT. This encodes CASRPDRGRNGEAFF.

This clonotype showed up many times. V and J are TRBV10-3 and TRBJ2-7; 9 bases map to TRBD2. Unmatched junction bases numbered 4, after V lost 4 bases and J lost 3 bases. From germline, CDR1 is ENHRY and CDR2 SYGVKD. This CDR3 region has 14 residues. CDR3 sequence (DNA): TGTGCCATCAGTGCCGGGACTAGCAGCTACGAGCAGTACTTC. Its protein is CAISAGTSSYEQYF.

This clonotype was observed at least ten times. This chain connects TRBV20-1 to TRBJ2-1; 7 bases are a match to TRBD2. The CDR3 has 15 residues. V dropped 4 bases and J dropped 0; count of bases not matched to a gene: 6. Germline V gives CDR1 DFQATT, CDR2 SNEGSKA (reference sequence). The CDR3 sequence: CSAKRSGGSYNEQFF. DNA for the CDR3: TGCAGTGCTAAACGGTCGGGAGGCTCCTACAATGAGCAGTTCTTC.

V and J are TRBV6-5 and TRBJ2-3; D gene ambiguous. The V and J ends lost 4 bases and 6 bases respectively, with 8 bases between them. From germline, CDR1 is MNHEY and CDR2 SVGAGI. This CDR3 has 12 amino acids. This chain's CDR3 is CASSSGPDTQYF. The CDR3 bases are TGTGCCAGCAGTTCCGGGCCCGATACGCAGTATTTT.

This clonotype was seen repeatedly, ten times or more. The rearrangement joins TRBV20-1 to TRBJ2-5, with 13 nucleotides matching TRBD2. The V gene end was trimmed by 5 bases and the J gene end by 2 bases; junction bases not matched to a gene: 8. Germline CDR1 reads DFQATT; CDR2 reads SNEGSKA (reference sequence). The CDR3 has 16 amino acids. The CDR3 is CSAWAPTSGGQETQYF. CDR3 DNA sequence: TGCAGTGCTTGGGCCCCGACTAGCGGGGGGCAAGAGACCCAGTACTTC.

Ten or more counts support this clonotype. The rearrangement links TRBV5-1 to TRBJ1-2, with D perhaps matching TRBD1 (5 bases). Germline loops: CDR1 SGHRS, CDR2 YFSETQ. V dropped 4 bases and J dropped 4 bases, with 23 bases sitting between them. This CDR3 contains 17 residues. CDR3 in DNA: TGCGCCAGCAGCCAAACGGGGAGGGGAGGAGTGGTCTATGGCTACACCTTC. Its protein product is CASSQTGRGGVVYGYTF.

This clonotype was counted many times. The CDR3 DNA is TGTGCCAGCAGCCCGGACAGGGGAGGAAACATTCAGTACTTC. Translated, it gives CASSPDRGGNIQYF. The V call is TRBV7-2, the J call TRBJ2-4, with TRBD1 matching over 9 bases. This CDR3 spans 14 amino acids. V lost 5 bases and J lost 6; bases outside the gene matches: 5. Germline loops: CDR1 SGHTA, CDR2 FQGNSA.

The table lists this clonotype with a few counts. The CDR3 loop reads CASSFPQNTGELFF. CDR3 sequence (DNA): TGTGCCAGCAGTTTCCCCCAGAACACCGGGGAGCTGTTTTTT. The chain employs TRBV12-3 or TRBV12-4 and TRBJ2-2; the D is unclear. The CDR3 length is 14 residues. V was cut by 3 bases and J by 1 base, with 6 bases left in between.

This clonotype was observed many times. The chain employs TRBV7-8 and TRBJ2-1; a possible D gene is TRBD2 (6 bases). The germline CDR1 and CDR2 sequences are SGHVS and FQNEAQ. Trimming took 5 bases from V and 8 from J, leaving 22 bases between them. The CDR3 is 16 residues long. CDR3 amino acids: CASSPGDAGNSYEQFF. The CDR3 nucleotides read TGTGCCAGCAGCCCTGGGGACGCGGGAAATAGCTATGAGCAGTTCTTC.

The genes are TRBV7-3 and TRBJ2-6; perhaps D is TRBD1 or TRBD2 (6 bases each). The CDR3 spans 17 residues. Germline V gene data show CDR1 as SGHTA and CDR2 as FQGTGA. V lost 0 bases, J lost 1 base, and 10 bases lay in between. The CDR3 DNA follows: TGTGCCAGCAGCTTAACAGGGGGGCTTTCTGGGGCCAACGTCCTGACTTTC. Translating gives CASSLTGGLSGANVLTF.

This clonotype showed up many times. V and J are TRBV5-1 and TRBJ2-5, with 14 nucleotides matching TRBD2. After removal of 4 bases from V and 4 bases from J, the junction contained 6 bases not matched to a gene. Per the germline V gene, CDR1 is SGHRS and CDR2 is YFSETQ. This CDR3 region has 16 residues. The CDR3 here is CASSLGLAGAGETQYF. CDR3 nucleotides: TGCGCCAGCAGCCTGGGACTAGCGGGAGCGGGAGAGACCCAGTACTTC.

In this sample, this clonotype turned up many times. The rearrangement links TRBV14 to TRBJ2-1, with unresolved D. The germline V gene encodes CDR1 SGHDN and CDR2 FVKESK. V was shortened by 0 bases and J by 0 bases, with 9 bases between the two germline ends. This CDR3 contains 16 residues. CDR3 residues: CASSQELPSSYNEQFF. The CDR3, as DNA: TGTGCCAGCAGCCAAGAACTCCCGAGCTCCTACAATGAGCAGTTCTTC.

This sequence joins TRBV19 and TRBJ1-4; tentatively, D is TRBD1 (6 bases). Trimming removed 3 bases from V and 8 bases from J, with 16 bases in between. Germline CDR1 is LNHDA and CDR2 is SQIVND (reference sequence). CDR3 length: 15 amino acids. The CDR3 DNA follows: TGTGCCAGTAGTATGATCGCCGGGACATGGGAAAAACTGTTTTTT. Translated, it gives CASSMIAGTWEKLFF. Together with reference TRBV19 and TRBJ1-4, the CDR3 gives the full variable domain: DGGITQSPKYLFRKEGQNVTLSCEQNLNHDAMYWYRQDPGQGLRLIYYSQIVNDFQKGDIAEGYSVSREKKESFPLTVTSAQKNPTAFYLCASSMIAGTWEKLFFGSGTQLSVL.